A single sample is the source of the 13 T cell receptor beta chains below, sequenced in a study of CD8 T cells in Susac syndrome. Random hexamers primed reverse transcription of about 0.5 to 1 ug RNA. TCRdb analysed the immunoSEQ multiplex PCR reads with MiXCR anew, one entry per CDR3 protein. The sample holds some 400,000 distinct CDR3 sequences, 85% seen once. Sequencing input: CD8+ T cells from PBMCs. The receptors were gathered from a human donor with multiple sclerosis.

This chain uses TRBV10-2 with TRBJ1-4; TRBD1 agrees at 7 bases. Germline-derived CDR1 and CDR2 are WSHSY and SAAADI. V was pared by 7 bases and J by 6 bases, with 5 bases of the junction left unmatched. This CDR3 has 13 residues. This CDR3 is CASTGGIDEKLFF. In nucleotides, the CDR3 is TGCGCCAGCACAGGGGGAATAGATGAAAAACTGTTTTTT.

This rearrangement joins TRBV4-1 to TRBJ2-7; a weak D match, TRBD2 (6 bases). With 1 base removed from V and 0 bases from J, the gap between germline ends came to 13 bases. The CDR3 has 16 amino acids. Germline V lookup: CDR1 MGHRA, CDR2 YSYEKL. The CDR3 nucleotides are TGCGCCAGCAGCCAAGTTCTTAGCGGAAGCTCCTACGAGCAGTACTTC. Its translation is CASSQVLSGSSYEQYF.

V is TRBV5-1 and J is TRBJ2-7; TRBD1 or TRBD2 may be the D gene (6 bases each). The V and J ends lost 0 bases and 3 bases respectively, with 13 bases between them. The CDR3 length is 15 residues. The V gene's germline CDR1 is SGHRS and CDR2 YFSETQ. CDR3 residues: CASSLEGGQNYEQYF. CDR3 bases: TGCGCCAGCAGCTTGGAGGGGGGACAAAACTACGAGCAGTACTTC.

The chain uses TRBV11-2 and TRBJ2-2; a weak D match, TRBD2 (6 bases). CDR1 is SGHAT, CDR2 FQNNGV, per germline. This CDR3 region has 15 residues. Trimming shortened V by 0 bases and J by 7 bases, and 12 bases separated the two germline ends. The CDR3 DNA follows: TGTGCCAGCAGCTTAGAACGGGAGCGGCACGGGGAGCTGTTTTTT. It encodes CASSLERERHGELFF. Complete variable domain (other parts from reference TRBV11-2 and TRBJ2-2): EAGVAQSPRYKIIEKRQSVAFWCNPISGHATLYWYQQILGQGPKLLIQFQNNGVVDDSQLPKDRFSAERLKGVDSTLKIQPAKLEDSAVYLCASSLERERHGELFFGEGSRLTVL.

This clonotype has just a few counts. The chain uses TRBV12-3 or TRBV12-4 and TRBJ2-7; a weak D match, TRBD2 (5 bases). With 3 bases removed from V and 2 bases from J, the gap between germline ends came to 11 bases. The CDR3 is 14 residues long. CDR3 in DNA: TGTGCCAGCAGTTTGAGCGGCAGGACCTACGAGCAGTACTTC. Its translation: CASSLSGRTYEQYF.

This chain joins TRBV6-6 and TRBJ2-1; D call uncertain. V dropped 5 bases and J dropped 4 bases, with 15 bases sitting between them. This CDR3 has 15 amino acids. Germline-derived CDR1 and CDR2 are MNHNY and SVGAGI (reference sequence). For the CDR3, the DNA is TGTGCCAGCAGTCCTACCGGGCCTGAGTACAATGAGCAGTTCTTC. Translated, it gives CASSPTGPEYNEQFF.

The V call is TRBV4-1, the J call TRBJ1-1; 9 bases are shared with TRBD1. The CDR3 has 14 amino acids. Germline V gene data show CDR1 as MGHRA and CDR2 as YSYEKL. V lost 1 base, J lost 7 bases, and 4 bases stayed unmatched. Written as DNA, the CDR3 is TGCGCCAGCAGCCAAGCCGGGACAGGGATTGAAGCTTTCTTT. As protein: CASSQAGTGIEAFF.

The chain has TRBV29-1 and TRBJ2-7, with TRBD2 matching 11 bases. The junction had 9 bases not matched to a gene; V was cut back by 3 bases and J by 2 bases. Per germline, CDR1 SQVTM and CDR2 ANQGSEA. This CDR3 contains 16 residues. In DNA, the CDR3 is TGCAGCGTTGACCTTGAACTAGCGGGAGCTCCCTACGAGCAGTACTTC. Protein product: CSVDLELAGAPYEQYF.

The CDR3 nucleotides read TGCAGTGCTAGAGATAGGACAGGTCCAACCTACGAGCAGTACTTC. It specifies CSARDRTGPTYEQYF. The chain is built from TRBV20-1 and TRBJ2-7; TRBD1 matches 7 bases. This CDR3 region has 15 residues. The V segment lost 0 bases and the J segment 2 bases; nucleotides outside the gene matches: 7. Germline V gene lookup returns CDR1 DFQATT and CDR2 SNEGSKA (reference sequence).

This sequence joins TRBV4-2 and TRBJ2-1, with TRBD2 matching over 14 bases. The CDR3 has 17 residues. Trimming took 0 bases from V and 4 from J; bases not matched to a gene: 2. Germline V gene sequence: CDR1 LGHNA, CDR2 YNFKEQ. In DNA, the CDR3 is TGTGCCAGCAGCCAAGATAGACTAGCGGGGGGGTACAATGAGCAGTTCTTC. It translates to CASSQDRLAGGYNEQFF.

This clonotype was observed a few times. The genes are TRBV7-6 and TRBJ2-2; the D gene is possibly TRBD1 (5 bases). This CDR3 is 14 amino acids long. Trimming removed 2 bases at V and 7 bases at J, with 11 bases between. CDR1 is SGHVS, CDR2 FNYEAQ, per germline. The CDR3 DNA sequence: TGTGCCAGCAGCTTATTACAGGTCAACGGGGAGCTGTTTTTT. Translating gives CASSLLQVNGELFF. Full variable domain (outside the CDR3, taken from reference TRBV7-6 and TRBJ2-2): GAGVSQSPRYKVTKRGQDVALRCDPISGHVSLYWYRQALGQGPEFLTYFNYEAQQDKSGLPNDRFSAERPEGSISTLTIQRTEQRDSAMYRCASSLLQVNGELFFGEGSRLTVL.

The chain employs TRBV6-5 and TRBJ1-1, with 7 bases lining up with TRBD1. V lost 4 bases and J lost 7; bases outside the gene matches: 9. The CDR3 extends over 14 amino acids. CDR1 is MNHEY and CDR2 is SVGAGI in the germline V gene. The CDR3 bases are TGTGCCAGCAGTTTAGGGGGCGGCCCCGGTGAAGCTTTCTTT. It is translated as CASSLGGGPGEAFF.

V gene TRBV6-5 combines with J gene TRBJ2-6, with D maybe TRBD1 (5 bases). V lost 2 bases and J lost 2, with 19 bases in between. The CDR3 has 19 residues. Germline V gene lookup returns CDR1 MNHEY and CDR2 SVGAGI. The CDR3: CASSYVKGLSTPGANVLTF. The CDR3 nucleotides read TGTGCCAGCAGTTACGTCAAGGGGCTCTCTACTCCTGGGGCCAACGTCCTGACTTTC.